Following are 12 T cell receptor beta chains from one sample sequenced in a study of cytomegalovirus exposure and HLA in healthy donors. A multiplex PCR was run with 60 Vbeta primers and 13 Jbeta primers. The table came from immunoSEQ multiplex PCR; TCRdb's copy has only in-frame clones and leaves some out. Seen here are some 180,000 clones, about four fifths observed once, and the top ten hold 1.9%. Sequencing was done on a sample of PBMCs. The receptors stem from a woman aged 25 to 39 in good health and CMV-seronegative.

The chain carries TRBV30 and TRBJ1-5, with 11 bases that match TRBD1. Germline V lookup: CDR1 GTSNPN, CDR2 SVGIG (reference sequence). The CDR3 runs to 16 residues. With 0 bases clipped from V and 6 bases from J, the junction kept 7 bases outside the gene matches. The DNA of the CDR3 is TGTGCCTGGAGTGTAGGGGGACAGGGGGGAGGTCAGCCCCAGCATTTT. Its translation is CAWSVGGQGGGQPQHF.

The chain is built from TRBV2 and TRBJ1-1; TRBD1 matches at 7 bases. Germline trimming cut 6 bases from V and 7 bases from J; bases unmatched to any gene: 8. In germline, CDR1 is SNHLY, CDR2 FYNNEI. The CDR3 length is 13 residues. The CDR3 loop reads CASRDDRDHEAFF. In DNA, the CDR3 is TGTGCCAGCAGAGACGACAGGGACCATGAAGCTTTCTTT.

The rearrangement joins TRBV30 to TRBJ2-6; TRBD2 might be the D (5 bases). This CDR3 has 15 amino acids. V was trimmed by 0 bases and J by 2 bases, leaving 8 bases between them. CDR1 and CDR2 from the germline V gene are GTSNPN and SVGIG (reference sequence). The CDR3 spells CAWSVPGAGANVLTF. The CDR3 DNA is TGTGCCTGGAGTGTACCCGGGGCTGGGGCCAACGTCCTGACTTTC.

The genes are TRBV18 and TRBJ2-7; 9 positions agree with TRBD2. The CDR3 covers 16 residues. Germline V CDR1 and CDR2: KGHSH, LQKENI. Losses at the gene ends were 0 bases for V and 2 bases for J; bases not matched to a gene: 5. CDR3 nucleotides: TGTGCCAGCTCACCACCCCTTAGCGGGGGACCCTACGAGCAGTACTTC. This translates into CASSPPLSGGPYEQYF.

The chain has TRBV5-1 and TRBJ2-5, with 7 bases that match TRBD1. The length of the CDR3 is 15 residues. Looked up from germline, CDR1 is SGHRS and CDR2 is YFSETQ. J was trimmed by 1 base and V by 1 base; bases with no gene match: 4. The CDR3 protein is CASSLPTGTQETQYF. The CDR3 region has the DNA TGCGCCAGCAGCTTGCCGACAGGGACCCAAGAGACCCAGTACTTC. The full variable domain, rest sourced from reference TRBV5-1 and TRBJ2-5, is KAGVTQTPRYLIKTRGQQVTLSCSPISGHRSVSWYQQTPGQGLQFLFEYFSETQRNKGNFPGRFSGRQFSNSRSEMNVSTLELGDSALYLCASSLPTGTQETQYFGPGTRLLVL.

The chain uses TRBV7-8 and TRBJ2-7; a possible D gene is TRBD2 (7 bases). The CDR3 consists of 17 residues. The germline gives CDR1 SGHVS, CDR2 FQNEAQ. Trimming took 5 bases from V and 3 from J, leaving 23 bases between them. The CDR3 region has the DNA TGTGCCAGCAGCCCCAAAGGTGGGGGGGCGAAGAGCTACGAGCAGTACTTC. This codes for CASSPKGGGAKSYEQYF.

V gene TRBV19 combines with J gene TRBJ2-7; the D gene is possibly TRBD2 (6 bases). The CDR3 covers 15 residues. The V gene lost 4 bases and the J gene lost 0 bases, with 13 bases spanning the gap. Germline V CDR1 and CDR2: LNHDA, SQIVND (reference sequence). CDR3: CASSTTAGYSYEQYF. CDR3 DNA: TGTGCCAGTAGTACAACCGCGGGGTACTCCTACGAGCAGTACTTC.

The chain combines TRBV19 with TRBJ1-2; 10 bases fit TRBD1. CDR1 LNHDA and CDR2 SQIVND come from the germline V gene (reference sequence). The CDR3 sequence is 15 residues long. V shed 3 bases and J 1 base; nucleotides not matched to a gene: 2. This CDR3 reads CASSIRTGGNYGYTF. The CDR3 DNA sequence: TGTGCCAGTAGTATCCGGACAGGGGGTAACTATGGCTACACCTTC.

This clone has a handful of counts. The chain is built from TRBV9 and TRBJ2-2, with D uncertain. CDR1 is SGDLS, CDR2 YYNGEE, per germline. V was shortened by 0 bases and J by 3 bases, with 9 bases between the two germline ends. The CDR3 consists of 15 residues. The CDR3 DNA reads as TGTGCCAGCAGCGTAGGTCACATTGACACCGGGGAGCTGTTTTTT. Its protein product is CASSVGHIDTGELFF.

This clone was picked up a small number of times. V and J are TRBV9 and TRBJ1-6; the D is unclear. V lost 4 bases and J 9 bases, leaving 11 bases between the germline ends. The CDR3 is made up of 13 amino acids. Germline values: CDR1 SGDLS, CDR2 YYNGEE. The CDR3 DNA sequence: TGTGCCAGCAGCCCCCGGAGTGTTTCACCCCTCCACTTT. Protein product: CASSPRSVSPLHF.

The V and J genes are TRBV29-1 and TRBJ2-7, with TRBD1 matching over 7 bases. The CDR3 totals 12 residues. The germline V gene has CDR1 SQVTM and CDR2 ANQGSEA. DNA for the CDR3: TGCAGGGCGAGCGACAGGGCCCCCGAGCAGTACTTC. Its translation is CRASDRAPEQYF.

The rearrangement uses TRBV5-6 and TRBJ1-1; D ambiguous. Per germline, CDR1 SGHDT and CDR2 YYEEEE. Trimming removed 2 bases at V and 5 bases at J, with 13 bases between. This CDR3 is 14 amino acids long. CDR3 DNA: TGTGCCAGCAGCTTCGGTGGGAGCGGGACTGAAGCTTTCTTT. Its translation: CASSFGGSGTEAFF.